These 27 T cell receptor beta chains share one sample of origin, sequenced in a study of cytomegalovirus exposure and HLA in healthy donors. 60 Vbeta and 13 Jbeta primers were used in PCR. This table comes from immunoSEQ multiplex PCR, and its TCRdb copy is limited to in-frame clones, with some not included. The table records 85,000 to 130,000 clones, roughly 80% of them present only once. The sequenced sample consisted of PBMCs. These receptor sequences come from a woman in her forties in good health and CMV-seronegative.

V gene TRBV4-3 combines with J gene TRBJ2-1, with D perhaps matching TRBD2 (6 bases). Germline V gene data show CDR1 as LGHNA and CDR2 as YSLEER. V was shortened by 3 bases and J by 2 bases, with 11 bases between the two germline ends. The CDR3 has 15 amino acids. CDR3 residues: CASSQLSGPYNEQFF. Written as DNA, the CDR3 is TGCGCCAGCAGCCAGTTAAGCGGGCCCTACAATGAGCAGTTCTTC.

This clone was found once. J is TRBJ2-7 and V is TRBV2, with 8 bases that match TRBD2. J lost 7 bases, V lost 0 bases, and 11 bases had no gene match. CDR3 length: 16 amino acids. From germline, CDR1 is SNHLY and CDR2 FYNNEI. This chain's CDR3 is CASSEAPAGGPQEQYF. CDR3 in DNA: TGTGCCAGCAGTGAAGCGCCGGCGGGAGGCCCACAGGAGCAGTACTTC.

This clone was counted a single time. This chain joins TRBV4-1 and TRBJ2-1, with 10 bases identical to TRBD2. CDR1 is MGHRA, CDR2 YSYEKL, per germline. Losses at the gene ends were 1 base for V and 13 bases for J; bases not matched to a gene: 7. The CDR3 runs to 14 residues. Here the CDR3 DNA reads TGCGCCAGCAGCCAAGCTGAGGGACTAGCGAGTCAGTTCTTC. Translation gives CASSQAEGLASQFF.

J is TRBJ1-3 and V is TRBV7-2, with a weak D call TRBD1 (6 bases). The germline CDR1 and CDR2 sequences are SGHTA and FQGNSA. The CDR3 has 14 residues. Trimming pared 6 bases from V and 3 bases from J, leaving 12 bases between. The CDR3 region has the DNA TGTGCCAGCAGGGCAGGGGCGAATGGAAACACCATATATTTT. It translates to CASRAGANGNTIYF.

The rearrangement links TRBV5-1 to TRBJ2-7, with D tentatively TRBD2 (5 bases). The CDR3 is 15 residues long. V was clipped by 4 bases and J by 6 bases, with 20 bases between them. Germline assignment: CDR1 SGHRS and CDR2 YFSETQ. CDR3 protein: CASSPLEGDGLEQYF. The CDR3 DNA follows: TGCGCCAGCAGCCCACTCGAGGGAGACGGGCTCGAGCAGTACTTC. Full variable domain (outside the CDR3, taken from reference TRBV5-1 and TRBJ2-7): KAGVTQTPRYLIKTRGQQVTLSCSPISGHRSVSWYQQTPGQGLQFLFEYFSETQRNKGNFPGRFSGRQFSNSRSEMNVSTLELGDSALYLCASSPLEGDGLEQYFGPGTRLTVT.

The J gene is TRBJ1-1, the V gene TRBV28; TRBD1 might be the D (5 bases). Germline lookup yields CDR1 MDHEN and CDR2 SYDVKM. The V end lost 8 bases, the J end lost 4 bases, and 11 bases lay between the germline ends. The CDR3 totals 12 residues. The CDR3 bases are TGTGCCAGCGGCCCGGGGGGCACTGAAGCTTTCTTT. Protein product: CASGPGGTEAFF.

J is TRBJ2-1 and V is TRBV12-5; 9 bases agree with TRBD2. The J segment lost 0 bases and the V segment lost 1 base, leaving 10 bases of the junction unmatched. Looked up from germline, CDR1 is LGHNT and CDR2 is FRNRAP. The CDR3 length is 19 residues. The CDR3 sequence: CASGLALTSGQSSYNEQFF. CDR3 nucleotide sequence: TGTGCTAGTGGTTTGGCCCTAACTAGCGGGCAAAGCTCCTACAATGAGCAGTTCTTC.

The V and J genes are TRBV7-9 and TRBJ2-7, with TRBD2 identical over 8 bases. CDR3 size: 15 residues. J gave up 6 bases and V 5 bases, and 12 bases lay outside the gene matches. CDR1 SEHNR and CDR2 FQNEAQ come from the germline V gene (reference sequence). For the CDR3, the DNA is TGTGCCAGCAGCCCCGGCGGGGGGTTTAATGGCGAGCAGTACTTC. This sequence encodes CASSPGGGFNGEQYF.

V is TRBV9 and J is TRBJ2-1; TRBD2 agrees at 8 bases. There are 16 residues in the CDR3. Trimming took 0 bases from V and 2 from J; bases not matched to a gene: 4. Germline assignment: CDR1 SGDLS and CDR2 YYNGEE. The CDR3 protein is CASSVVAGSTYNEQFF. The CDR3 nucleotides are TGTGCCAGCAGCGTAGTAGCGGGATCCACCTACAATGAGCAGTTCTTC. Based on the CDR3 plus reference TRBV9 and TRBJ2-1, the full variable domain is DSGVTQTPKHLITATGQRVTLRCSPRSGDLSVYWYQQSLDQGLQFLIQYYNGEERAKGNILERFSAQQFPDLHSELNLSSLELGDSALYFCASSVVAGSTYNEQFFGPGTRLTVL.

V usage is TRBV9 and J usage is TRBJ1-5; D not resolved. CDR1 is SGDLS, CDR2 YYNGEE, per germline. The CDR3 extends over 16 amino acids. The germline V and J ends were trimmed by 0 bases and 0 bases, with 10 bases remaining between them. The CDR3 bases are TGTGCCAGCAGCGTAGGGGCAGGTGATAGCAATCAGCCCCAGCATTTT. Amino acid sequence: CASSVGAGDSNQPQHF. The full variable domain, completed using reference TRBV9 and TRBJ1-5, is DSGVTQTPKHLITATGQRVTLRCSPRSGDLSVYWYQQSLDQGLQFLIQYYNGEERAKGNILERFSAQQFPDLHSELNLSSLELGDSALYFCASSVGAGDSNQPQHFGDGTRLSIL.

CDR3 sequence (DNA): TGTGCCAGCAGGCGACAGGGGGCCTCGTACGAGCAGTACTTC. This sequence encodes CASRRQGASYEQYF. The V and J genes are TRBV27 and TRBJ2-5; 10 positions agree with TRBD1. The tail of the sequence fits TRBJ2-7 better, so the J call may be wrong. CDR3 length: 14 amino acids. Germline V lookup: CDR1 MNHEY, CDR2 SMNVEV (reference sequence).

The chain has TRBV5-4 and TRBJ1-2; 7 bases match TRBD1. CDR3 length: 15 amino acids. The germline V gene has CDR1 SGHNT and CDR2 YYREEE (reference sequence). Germline trimming cut 4 bases from V and 8 bases from J; bases unmatched to any gene: 14. The CDR3 region is CASSAKGTESFGYTF. DNA of the CDR3: TGTGCCAGCAGCGCGAAAGGGACAGAATCTTTCGGCTACACCTTC.

The chain couples TRBV10-2 to TRBJ1-2; D is uncertain. Trimming shortened V by 4 bases and J by 3 bases, and 9 bases separated the two germline ends. Germline CDR1 is WSHSY and CDR2 is SAAADI. CDR3 length: 13 residues. CDR3 in amino acids: CASSGSGDYGYTF. CDR3 sequence (DNA): TGCGCCAGCAGTGGAAGCGGAGACTATGGCTACACCTTC.

The chain links TRBV7-9 to TRBJ1-4, with 7 bases matching TRBD1. Germline CDR1 is SEHNR and CDR2 is FQNEAQ (reference sequence). The CDR3 loop spans 15 amino acids. The V segment lost 3 bases and the J segment 5 bases; nucleotides outside the gene matches: 6. This CDR3 reads CASSLLGTANEKLFF. For the CDR3, the DNA is TGTGCCAGCAGCTTGCTCGGGACAGCGAATGAAAAACTGTTTTTT.

This clone turned up a few times. The chain recombines TRBV19 with TRBJ2-6, with D hard to call. The CDR3 runs to 16 residues. The germline V gene has CDR1 LNHDA and CDR2 SQIVND (reference sequence). The V end lost 8 bases, the J end lost 0 bases, and 14 bases lay between the germline ends. CDR3 in amino acids: CASRGLRSSGANVLTF. The DNA for the CDR3 is TGTGCCAGTCGAGGCCTCCGGAGCTCTGGGGCCAACGTCCTGACTTTC.

The chain combines TRBV11-2 with TRBJ2-3; D is unresolved. CDR1 is SGHAT and CDR2 is FQNNGV in the germline V gene. CDR3 length: 15 amino acids. Trimming removed 2 bases at V and 0 bases at J, with 9 bases between. CDR3 nucleotides: TGTGCCAGCAGCTTAACCTCTGGCAGCACAGATACGCAGTATTTT. It specifies CASSLTSGSTDTQYF.

V is TRBV6-5 and J is TRBJ1-2, with 7 bases lining up with TRBD1. Germline CDR1 MNHEY, CDR2 SVGAGI. Trimming cost V 8 bases and J 7 bases; bases outside gene matches: 16. This CDR3 is 15 amino acids long. The CDR3: CASGRDRARLSGYTF. CDR3 nucleotides: TGTGCCAGCGGAAGAGACAGGGCCCGCCTAAGTGGCTACACCTTC.

The chain joins TRBV19 to TRBJ2-2, with a weak D call TRBD1 (6 bases). The CDR3 has 14 residues. Per the germline V gene, CDR1 is LNHDA and CDR2 is SQIVND (reference sequence). V shed 6 bases and J shed 4 bases, with 12 bases lying between them. CDR3 nucleotide sequence: TGTGCCAGTAGCAACAGGGAGACCACCGGGGAGCTGTTTTTT. It yields the protein CASSNRETTGELFF.

CDR3 amino acids: CASSLLGRNEKLFF. The CDR3 DNA reads as TGTGCCAGCAGTTTATTGGGCCGTAATGAAAAACTGTTTTTT. The chain is built from TRBV28 and TRBJ1-4; D gene ambiguous. The CDR3 runs to 14 residues. Germline loops: CDR1 MDHEN, CDR2 SYDVKM. The V and J ends lost 1 base and 4 bases respectively, with 7 bases between them.

The chain recombines TRBV4-3 with TRBJ2-2, with D possibly being TRBD2 (7 bases). CDR1 and CDR2 from the germline V gene are LGHNA and YSLEER. The germline V and J ends were trimmed by 5 bases and 6 bases, with 19 bases remaining between them. The CDR3 loop spans 16 amino acids. The CDR3 sequence: CASSFRSGGAPGELFF. CDR3 DNA sequence: TGCGCCAGCAGCTTCCGGTCGGGGGGCGCGCCCGGGGAGCTGTTTTTT.

The chain recombines TRBV7-8 with TRBJ2-5; a possible D gene is TRBD1 (6 bases). V lost 3 bases and J 1 base, leaving 12 bases between the germline ends. The germline V gene encodes CDR1 SGHVS and CDR2 FQNEAQ. The CDR3 spans 15 residues. CDR3 bases: TGTGCCAGCAGCTTCAGGGGCCAGGGCCAAGAGACCCAGTACTTC. Translation: CASSFRGQGQETQYF.

This rearrangement joins TRBV19 to TRBJ2-5; 10 positions match TRBD2. The end of the DNA is better explained by TRBJ2-7, so the J call may be wrong. Germline values: CDR1 LNHDA, CDR2 SQIVND (reference sequence). This CDR3 spans 15 amino acids. The CDR3 region has the DNA TGTGCCAGTAGTCCAGCGGGAGGGGGTTCCTACGAGCAGTACTTC. Its protein is CASSPAGGGSYEQYF.

DNA of the CDR3: TGTGCCAGCGAGAGGGGGACCACCTACGAGCAGTACTTC. It translates to CASERGTTYEQYF. The chain uses TRBV28 and TRBJ2-7; D possibly corresponds to TRBD1 (6 bases). The CDR3 extends over 13 amino acids. The germline V gene encodes CDR1 MDHEN and CDR2 SYDVKM. Trimming pared 8 bases from V and 2 bases from J, leaving 13 bases between.

The V gene is TRBV7-2, the J gene TRBJ2-3, with D perhaps TRBD2 (5 bases). The V end lost 4 bases, the J end lost 11 bases, and 16 bases lay between the germline ends. CDR1 and CDR2 from the germline V gene are SGHTA and FQGNSA. The CDR3 is 13 amino acids. The CDR3, as DNA: TGTGCCAGCAGCTCACCCGGACTGTTGAAGCAGTATTTT. Translated, it gives CASSSPGLLKQYF.

The chain combines TRBV7-9 with TRBJ1-2; D not certain. V was shortened by 1 base and J by 4 bases, with 13 bases between the two germline ends. CDR1 SEHNR and CDR2 FQNEAQ come from the germline V gene (reference sequence). The CDR3 is 15 amino acids. The CDR3 sequence is CASSLGENEGYGYTF. CDR3 sequence (DNA): TGTGCCAGCAGCTTAGGGGAGAACGAGGGCTATGGCTACACCTTC.

There are a few counts of this clone. The V and J genes are TRBV5-6 and TRBJ1-2; the D is unclear. Germline-derived CDR1 and CDR2 are SGHDT and YYEEEE. The CDR3 covers 17 residues. Between the trimmed V and J ends, which lost 1 base and 4 bases, there was a span of 20 bases. CDR3 DNA: TGTGCCAGCAGCTTGATCTCAGCGGTTGCAGGTAGCTATGGCTACACCTTC. Encoded protein: CASSLISAVAGSYGYTF. Together with reference TRBV5-6 and TRBJ1-2, the CDR3 gives the full variable domain: DAGVTQSPTHLIKTRGQQVTLRCSPKSGHDTVSWYQQALGQGPQFIFQYYEEEERQRGNFPDRFSGHQFPNYSSELNVNALLLGDSALYLCASSLISAVAGSYGYTFGSGTRLTVV.

The chain couples TRBV9 to TRBJ2-1; tentatively, D is TRBD2 (6 bases). This CDR3 spans 15 amino acids. V shed 4 bases and J shed 1 base, with 12 bases lying between them. Germline assignment: CDR1 SGDLS and CDR2 YYNGEE. The CDR3 nucleotides are TGTGCCAGCAGCCCGTTAGCGGAGTCCTACAATGAGCAGTTCTTC. As protein: CASSPLAESYNEQFF.